A selection of T cell receptor beta chains follows, all from one sample in a study of shared clonotypes between healthy human individuals. Method: immunoSEQ multiplex PCR; TCRdb's copy keeps in-frame clones and lacks some. The data contain approximately 2.5 million clones, more than 90% of them singletons. Source material: naive CD4+ T cells sorted from blood. The receptors shown here come from a man between 18 and 35 years old in good health. CDR3s leave out the opening cysteine and the closing phenylalanine or tryptophan. Each record gives: V gene, CDR3 protein.

>TRBV28
ASSPPGRNTEAF
>TRBV4-1
ASSQRDRGGTDTQY
>TRBV30
AWSPAGGYGYT
>TRBV10-1
ASSESSRGTDTQY
>TRBV28
ASSWDREYTGELF
>TRBV2
ASGTFGETQY
>TRBV27
ASSLSGAWNEKLF
>TRBV4-3
ASSQDLGQKYTEAF
>TRBV7-2
ASSPDRDPSYEQY
>TRBV19
ASSSQGISGNTIY
>TRBV6-5
ASSPPGASGAF
>TRBV18
ASSPFRRGQIADTQY
>TRBV10-1
ASSQGWQETQY
>TRBV18
ASSPRDREGETQY
>TRBV6-9
ASSSYPVPGQGLSRWSNQPQH
>TRBV4-1
ASSSSGNSYEQY
>TRBV18
ASSPDGGYAYEQY
>TRBV25-1
ATQGTTSYEQY
>TRBV7-9
ASSSAGRNPYNEQF
>TRBV5-5
ASSLLEGSYNEQF
>TRBV6-6
ASSYSGQSNQPQH
>TRBV28
ASSSPTSGAYEQY
>TRBV4-3
ASSQDRFVQETQY
>TRBV27
ASSTPGDRETRANEKLF
>TRBV4-1
ASSQGRARGASPLH
>TRBV18
ASSPRGSSYNSPLH
>TRBV19
ASSMAGTSGGAYTDTQY
>TRBV18
ASSPLVPGQGDVVYGYT
>TRBV18
ASSPLAVPSTDTQY
>TRBV5-6
ASSVSRGISSYNEQF
>TRBV19
ASQRDRGNSPLH
>TRBV5-5
ASSALVWGVGYEQY
>TRBV5-4
ASSLVGDYGYT
>TRBV5-3
ARSTGAGNTIY
>TRBV28
ASKALFGNTIY
>TRBV13
ASSSRRTSGSGEQF
>TRBV7-6
ASSLHRETDTQY